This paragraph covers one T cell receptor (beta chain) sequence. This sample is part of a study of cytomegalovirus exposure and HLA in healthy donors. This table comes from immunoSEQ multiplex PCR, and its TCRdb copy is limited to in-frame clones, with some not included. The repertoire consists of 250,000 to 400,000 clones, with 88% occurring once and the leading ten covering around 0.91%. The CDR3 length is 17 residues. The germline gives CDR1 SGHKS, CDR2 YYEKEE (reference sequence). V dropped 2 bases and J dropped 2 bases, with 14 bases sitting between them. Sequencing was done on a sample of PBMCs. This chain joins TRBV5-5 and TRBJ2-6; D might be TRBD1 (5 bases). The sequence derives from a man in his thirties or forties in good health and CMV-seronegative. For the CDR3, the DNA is TGTGCCAGCAGCTTAGGGGAAGTTTTCACTGGGGCCAACGTCCTGACTTTC. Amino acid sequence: CASSLGEVFTGANVLTF.